What follows describes a single T cell receptor beta chain. Its antigen is unknown. This entry comes from a study of cytomegalovirus exposure and HLA in healthy donors. The PCR ran on 60 Vbeta and 13 Jbeta primers. Profiling relied on immunoSEQ multiplex PCR, and the TCRdb table lists in-frame clones only, not all of them. The sample holds about 150,000 clones, around three quarters seen once. Study-wide points: In a later analysis, V- and J-gene trimming of beta chains associated with a DCLRE1C missense variant, replicated independently. Based on reports, TCR beta sequences accurately predicted HLA-A and HLA-B alleles for most subjects.

Germline lookup yields CDR1 SGHAT and CDR2 FQNNGV. The CDR3 sequence is 16 residues long. With 4 bases clipped from V and 5 bases from J, the junction kept 10 bases outside the gene matches. Specimen: PBMCs. The sequence came from a woman aged 35 to 49 in good health and CMV-seronegative. The genes are TRBV11-2 and TRBJ2-3; 9 nucleotides align to TRBD2. The CDR3 is CASSSGTAGGLDTQYF. CDR3 nucleotide sequence: TGTGCCAGCAGCTCCGGTACGGCGGGGGGGTTAGATACGCAGTATTTT. The whole variable domain, remainder taken from reference TRBV11-2 and TRBJ2-3, is EAGVAQSPRYKIIEKRQSVAFWCNPISGHATLYWYQQILGQGPKLLIQFQNNGVVDDSQLPKDRFSAERLKGVDSTLKIQPAKLEDSAVYLCASSSGTAGGLDTQYFGPGTRLTVL.